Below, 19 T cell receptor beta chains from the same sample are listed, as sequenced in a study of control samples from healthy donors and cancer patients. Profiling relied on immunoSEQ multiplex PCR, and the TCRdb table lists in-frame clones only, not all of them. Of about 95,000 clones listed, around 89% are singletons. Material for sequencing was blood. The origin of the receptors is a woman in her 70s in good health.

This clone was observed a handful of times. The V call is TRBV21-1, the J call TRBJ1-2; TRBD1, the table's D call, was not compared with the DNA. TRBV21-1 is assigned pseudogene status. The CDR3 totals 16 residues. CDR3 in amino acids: CASSKERGTGYYGYTF. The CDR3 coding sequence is TGTGCCAGCAGCAAAGAAAGGGGGACCGGATACTATGGCTACACCTTC.

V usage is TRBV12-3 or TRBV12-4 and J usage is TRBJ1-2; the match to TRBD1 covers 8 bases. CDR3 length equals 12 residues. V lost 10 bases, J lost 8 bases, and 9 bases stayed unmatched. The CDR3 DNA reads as TGTGCCACCTTCAGGGGGCAGGGAGGCTACACCTTC. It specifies CATFRGQGGYTF.

CDR3 nucleotides: TGTGCCAGCAGCTTAGCCCTCCGGAATACAGGGACCGCTGGAAACACCATATATTTT. It codes for CASSLALRNTGTAGNTIYF. The chain has TRBV7-8 and TRBJ1-3; D possibly corresponds to TRBD1 (6 bases). Germline V gene sequence: CDR1 SGHVS, CDR2 FQNEAQ. The ends were cut back, 0 bases at V and 2 bases at J, with 20 bases in the middle. The CDR3 consists of 19 residues.

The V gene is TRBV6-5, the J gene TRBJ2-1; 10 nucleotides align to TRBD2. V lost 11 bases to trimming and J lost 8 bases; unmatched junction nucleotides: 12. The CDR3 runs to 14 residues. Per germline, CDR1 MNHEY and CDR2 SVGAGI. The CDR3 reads CACTAGGPRDEQFF. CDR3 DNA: TGTGCCTGCACAGCGGGAGGGCCGAGGGATGAGCAGTTCTTC.

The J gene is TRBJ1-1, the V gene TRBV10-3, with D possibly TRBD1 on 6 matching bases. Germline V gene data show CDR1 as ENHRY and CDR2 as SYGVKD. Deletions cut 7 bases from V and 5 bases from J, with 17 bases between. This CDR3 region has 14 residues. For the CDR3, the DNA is TGTGCCATCAAACCAGGGGATGGAGGTACTGAAGCTTTCTTT. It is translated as CAIKPGDGGTEAFF.

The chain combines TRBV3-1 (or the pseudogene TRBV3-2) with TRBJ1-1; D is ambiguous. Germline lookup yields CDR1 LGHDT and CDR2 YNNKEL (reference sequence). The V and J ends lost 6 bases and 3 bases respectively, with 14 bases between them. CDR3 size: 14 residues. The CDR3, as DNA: TGTGCCAGCAGTTACGGACTGATGGACACTGAAGCTTTCTTT. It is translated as CASSYGLMDTEAFF.

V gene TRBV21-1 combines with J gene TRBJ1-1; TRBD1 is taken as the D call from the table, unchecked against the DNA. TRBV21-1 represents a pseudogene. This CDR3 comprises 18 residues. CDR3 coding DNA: TGTGCCAGCAGCGTACCCACGGGACATCTTCCTGAGGACACTGAAGCTTTCTTT. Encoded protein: CASSVPTGHLPEDTEAFF.

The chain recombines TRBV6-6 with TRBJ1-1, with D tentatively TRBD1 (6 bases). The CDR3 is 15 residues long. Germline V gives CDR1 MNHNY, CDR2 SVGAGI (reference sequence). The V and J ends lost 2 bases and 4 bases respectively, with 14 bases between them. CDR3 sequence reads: CASSYPGDRGTEAFF. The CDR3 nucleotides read TGTGCCAGCAGTTACCCAGGGGATCGGGGCACTGAAGCTTTCTTT.

CDR3 loop: CAWSTTGGTEAFF. The CDR3 DNA reads as TGTGCCTGGAGTACGACAGGTGGCACTGAAGCTTTCTTT. The chain links TRBV30 to TRBJ1-1; perhaps TRBD1 as D (6 bases). The CDR3 has 13 residues. V was shortened by 2 bases and J by 4 bases, with 11 bases between the two germline ends. Germline V gene lookup returns CDR1 GTSNPN and CDR2 SVGIG (reference sequence).

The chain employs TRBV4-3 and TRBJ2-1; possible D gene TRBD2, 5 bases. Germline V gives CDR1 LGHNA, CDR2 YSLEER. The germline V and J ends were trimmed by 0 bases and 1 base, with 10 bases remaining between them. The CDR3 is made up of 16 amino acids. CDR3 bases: TGCGCCAGCAGCCAAGAACGCGGGTGGTCCTACAATGAGCAGTTCTTC. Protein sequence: CASSQERGWSYNEQFF.

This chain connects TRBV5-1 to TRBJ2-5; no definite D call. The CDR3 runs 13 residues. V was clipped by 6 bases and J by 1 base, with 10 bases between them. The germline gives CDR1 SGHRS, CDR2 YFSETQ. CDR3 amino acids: CASNQSPQETQYF. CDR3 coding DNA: TGCGCCAGCAATCAGTCGCCCCAAGAGACCCAGTACTTC.

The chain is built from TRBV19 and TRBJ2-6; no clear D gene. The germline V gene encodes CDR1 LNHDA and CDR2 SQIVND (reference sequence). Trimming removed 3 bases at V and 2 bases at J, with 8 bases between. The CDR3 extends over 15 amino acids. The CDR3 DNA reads TGTGCCAGTAGTATTGGGATTGCTGGGGCCAACGTCCTGACTTTC. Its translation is CASSIGIAGANVLTF.

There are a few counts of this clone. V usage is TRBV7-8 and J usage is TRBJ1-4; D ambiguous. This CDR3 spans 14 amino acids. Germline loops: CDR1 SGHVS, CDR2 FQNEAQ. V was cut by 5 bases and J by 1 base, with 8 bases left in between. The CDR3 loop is CASSPARTNEKLFF. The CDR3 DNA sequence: TGTGCCAGCAGCCCCGCCCGAACTAATGAAAAACTGTTTTTT.

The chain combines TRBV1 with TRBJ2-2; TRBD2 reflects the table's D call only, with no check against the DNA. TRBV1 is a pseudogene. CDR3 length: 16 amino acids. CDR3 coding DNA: TGCACCAGCAGCCAGTGTGGACTAGCGCGGACCGGGGAGCTGTTTTTT. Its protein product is CTSSQCGLARTGELFF.

The DNA of the CDR3 is TGTGCCTGGGGGACCTTTGAAGCTTTCTTT. This encodes CAWGTFEAFF. The chain links TRBV30 to TRBJ1-1, with D tentatively TRBD1 (5 bases). The CDR3 has 10 amino acids. Trimming pared 5 bases from V and 7 bases from J, leaving 8 bases between. Germline-derived CDR1 and CDR2 are GTSNPN and SVGIG (reference sequence).

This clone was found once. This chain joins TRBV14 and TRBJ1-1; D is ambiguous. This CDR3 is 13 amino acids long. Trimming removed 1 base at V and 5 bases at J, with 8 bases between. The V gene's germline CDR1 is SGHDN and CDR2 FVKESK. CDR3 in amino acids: CASSQGRKTEAFF. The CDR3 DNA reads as TGTGCCAGCAGCCAAGGGAGGAAGACTGAAGCTTTCTTT.

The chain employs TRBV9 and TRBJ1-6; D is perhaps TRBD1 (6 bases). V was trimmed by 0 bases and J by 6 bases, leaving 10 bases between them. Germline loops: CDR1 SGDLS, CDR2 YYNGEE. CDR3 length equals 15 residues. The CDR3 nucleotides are TGTGCCAGCAGCGTAGGGGGGCTGAGTAATTCACCCCTCCACTTT. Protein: CASSVGGLSNSPLHF.

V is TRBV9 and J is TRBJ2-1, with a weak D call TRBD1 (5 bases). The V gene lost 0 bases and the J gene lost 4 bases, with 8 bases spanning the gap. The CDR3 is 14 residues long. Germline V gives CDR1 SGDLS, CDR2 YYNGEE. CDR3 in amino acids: CASSVGTLYNEQFF. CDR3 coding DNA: TGTGCCAGCAGCGTAGGGACACTTTACAATGAGCAGTTCTTC.

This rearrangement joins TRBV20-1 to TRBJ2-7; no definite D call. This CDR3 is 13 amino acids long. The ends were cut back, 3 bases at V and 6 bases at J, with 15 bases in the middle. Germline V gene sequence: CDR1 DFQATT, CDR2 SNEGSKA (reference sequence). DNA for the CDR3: TGCAGTGCTAGTGCCCCTGTGAGCCTCGAGCAGTACTTC. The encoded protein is CSASAPVSLEQYF.